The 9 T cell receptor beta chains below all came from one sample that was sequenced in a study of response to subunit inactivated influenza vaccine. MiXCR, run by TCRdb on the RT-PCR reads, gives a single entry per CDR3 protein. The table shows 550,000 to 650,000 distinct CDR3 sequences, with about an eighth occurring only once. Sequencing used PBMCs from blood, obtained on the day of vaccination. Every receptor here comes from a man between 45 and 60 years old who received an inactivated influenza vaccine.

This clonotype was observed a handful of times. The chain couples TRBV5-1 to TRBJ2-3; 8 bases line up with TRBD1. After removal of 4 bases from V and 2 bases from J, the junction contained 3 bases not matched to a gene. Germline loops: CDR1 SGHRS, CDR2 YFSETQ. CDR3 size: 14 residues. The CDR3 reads CASSRTGITDTQYF. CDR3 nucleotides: TGCGCCAGCAGCCGGACAGGGATCACAGATACGCAGTATTTT.

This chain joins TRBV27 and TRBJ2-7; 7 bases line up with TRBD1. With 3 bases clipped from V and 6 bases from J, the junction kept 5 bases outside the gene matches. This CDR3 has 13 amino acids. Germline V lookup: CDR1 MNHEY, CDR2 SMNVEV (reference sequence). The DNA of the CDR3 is TGTGCCAGCAGTTTGACAGGGCGTCTCGAGCAGTACTTC. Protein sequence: CASSLTGRLEQYF.

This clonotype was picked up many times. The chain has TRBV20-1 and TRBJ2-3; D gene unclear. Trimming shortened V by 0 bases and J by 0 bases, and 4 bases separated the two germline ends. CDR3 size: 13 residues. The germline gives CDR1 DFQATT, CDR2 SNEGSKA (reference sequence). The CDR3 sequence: CSAREGSTDTQYF. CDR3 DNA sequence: TGCAGTGCTAGAGAGGGCAGCACAGATACGCAGTATTTT.

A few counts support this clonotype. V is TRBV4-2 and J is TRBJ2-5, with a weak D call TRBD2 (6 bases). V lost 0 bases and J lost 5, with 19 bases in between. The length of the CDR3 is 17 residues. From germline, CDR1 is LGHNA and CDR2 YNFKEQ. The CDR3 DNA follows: TGTGCCAGCAGCCAAGAATGCCTAGCGCGCCCCCAGGAGACCCAGTACTTC. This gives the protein CASSQECLARPQETQYF.

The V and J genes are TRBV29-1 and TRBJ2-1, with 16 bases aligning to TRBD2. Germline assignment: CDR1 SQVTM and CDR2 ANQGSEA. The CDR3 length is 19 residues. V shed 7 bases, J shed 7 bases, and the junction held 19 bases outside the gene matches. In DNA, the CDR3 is TGCAGCGCCGGGACTAGCGGGAGGGCCGGTCCCCCGTGGGGGAATGAGCAGTTCTTC. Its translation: CSAGTSGRAGPPWGNEQFF.

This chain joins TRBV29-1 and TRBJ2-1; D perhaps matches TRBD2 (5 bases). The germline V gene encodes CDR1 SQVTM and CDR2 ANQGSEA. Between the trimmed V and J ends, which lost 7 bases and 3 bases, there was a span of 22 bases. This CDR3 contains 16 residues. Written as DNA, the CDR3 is TGCAGCGCCCCTTCTCTCGGAGGCAGACTCTACAATGAGCAGTTCTTC. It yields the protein CSAPSLGGRLYNEQFF.

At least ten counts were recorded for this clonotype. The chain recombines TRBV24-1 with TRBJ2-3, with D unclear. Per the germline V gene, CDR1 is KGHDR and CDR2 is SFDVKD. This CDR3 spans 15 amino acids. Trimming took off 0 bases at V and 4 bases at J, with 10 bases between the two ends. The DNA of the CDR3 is TGTGCCACCAGTGATTTGTCCCTCGTCGCAGATACGCAGTATTTT. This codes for CATSDLSLVADTQYF.

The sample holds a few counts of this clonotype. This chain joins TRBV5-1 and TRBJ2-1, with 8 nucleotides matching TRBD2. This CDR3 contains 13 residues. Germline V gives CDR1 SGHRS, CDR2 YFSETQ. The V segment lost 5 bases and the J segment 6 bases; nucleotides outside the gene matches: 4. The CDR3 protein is CASRPSGGNEQFF. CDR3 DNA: TGCGCCAGCAGACCCAGCGGGGGCAATGAGCAGTTCTTC.

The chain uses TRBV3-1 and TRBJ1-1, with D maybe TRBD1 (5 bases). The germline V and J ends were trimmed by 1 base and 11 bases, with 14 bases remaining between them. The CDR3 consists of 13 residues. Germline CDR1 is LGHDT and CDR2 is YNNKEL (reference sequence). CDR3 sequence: CASSQAPSGPAFF. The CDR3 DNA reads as TGTGCCAGCAGCCAAGCCCCATCGGGGCCGGCTTTCTTT.